This T cell receptor (beta chain) was captured in a study of T cells in Graves' hyperthyroidism and ophthalmopathy. This clonotype appeared once. As yet, its antigen is unknown. Amplified TCR beta CDR3 regions derived from RNA transcripts. TCR CDR3 regions were first amplified by RT-PCR with HTBI primers. One entry per CDR3 protein, called by TCRdb with MiXCR from the multiplex PCR reads. The repertoire consists of some 500,000 distinct CDR3 sequences, with roughly 14% occurring once and the leading ten covering 15% to 20%. The CDR3 runs to 15 residues. Unmatched junction bases numbered 13, after V lost 7 bases and J lost 10 bases. Study findings and constraints: A model using 13 V-J features told ophthalmopathy apart from stable hyperthyroidism. The blood repertoire included most of the expanded thyroid clonotypes above 0.001.

The chain uses TRBV12-3 or TRBV12-4 and TRBJ2-1, with 10 bases fitting TRBD2. The material sequenced was blood. This TCR came from a woman under 30 with Graves' hyperthyroidism. CDR3 protein: CASTLAGVAPGEQFF. The DNA of the CDR3 is TGTGCCAGCACCCTAGCGGGAGTGGCCCCCGGCGAGCAGTTCTTC.